Included here is one TCR beta chain sequence, with context. Its antigen is not known. The entry originates in a study of cytomegalovirus exposure and HLA in healthy donors. The overall study: Earlier, 150 million to 200 million T cells were analyzed, and 117 million unique TCR beta sequences were found among them.

Healthy bone marrow donors made up the cohort. A multiplex PCR was run with 60 Vbeta primers and 13 Jbeta primers. The data were produced by immunoSEQ multiplex PCR, yet TCRdb's version contains in-frame clones alone and is incomplete. The table records 200,000 to 250,000 clones, 70% to 85% of them present only once. J was trimmed by 0 bases and V by 0 bases; bases with no gene match: 9. The CDR3 has 18 amino acids. The study's findings and limits: The authors considered a cluster of highly shared sequence variants likely to be a sequencing artifact.

Specimen: PBMCs. The sequence derives from a woman in her thirties or forties in good health and CMV-seronegative. V gene TRBV23-1 combines with J gene TRBJ2-3; TRBD2 aligns across 7 bases. TRBV23-1 is marked as an open reading frame, function uncertain. CDR3 nucleotide sequence: TGCGCCAGCAGTCAATCGTGGAGCGGGGCCTTTAGCACAGATACGCAGTATTTT. Translating gives CASSQSWSGAFSTDTQYF.